This entry concerns a single T cell receptor (beta chain). Its antigen is unidentified. This entry is derived from a study of lymphopenia after photon versus proton radiotherapy. Study conclusions and caveats: Oligoclonal CD8+ Temra expansion after nadir drove photon patients' diversity drop. Only patients who died were analyzed for survival; proton advantage is unproven. A bigger post-nadir fall in TCR diversity correlated inversely with survival time in deceased patients. Under photons, naive T cells and diversity fell while effector/memory populations rose.

TCRdb's copy holds only in-frame clones and misses some; the assay was immunoSEQ multiplex PCR. The sample contains 6,000 to 9,500 clones, roughly 86% of which appear only once. Per germline, CDR1 MNHNS and CDR2 SASEGT. The CDR3 has 15 residues. The germline V and J ends were trimmed by 3 bases and 4 bases, with 13 bases remaining between them. This sequence originates from a man between 25 and 39 years old with gastric cancer. The chain carries TRBV6-1 and TRBJ1-3; the D is unclear. This specimen was peripheral blood, taken from a patient treated with photon-based radiotherapy. As DNA, the CDR3 is TGTGCCAGCAGTGACGGTATAGGAGACGGAAACACCATATATTTT. It specifies CASSDGIGDGNTIYF.